This is a list of T cell receptor beta chains from one sample in a study of molecular identifiers for immune sequencing clone quantification. TCRdb re-called the PCR reads through MiXCR, storing one row per CDR3 protein. The table lists about 500,000 distinct CDR3 sequences, roughly 26% of them singletons, with approximately 0.8% in the top ten. The sample consisted of naive CD8+ T cells from blood, with Jurkat cell RNA spiked in. The source is a human donor in good health. Some libraries in this study had Jurkat cell RNA spiked in. The CDR3 runs from the conserved cysteine through the conserved F or W. A D gene is named only where the DNA matches it firmly. Size is omitted from some rows. Given values are once, few, many or a class for expanded clones.

j_gene,abundance,d_gene,v_gene,CDR3nt,CDR3aa
TRBJ2-7,few,.,TRBV10-3,TGTGCCATCAGTGGGGGCGGGCCCACGGTCTACGAGCAGTACTTC,CAISGGGPTVYEQYF
TRBJ1-5,many,TRBD1,TRBV7-9,TGTGCCAGCAGCCACACAGGGGTTCATCAGCCCCAGCATTTT,CASSHTGVHQPQHF
TRBJ2-3,few,TRBD2,TRBV4-1,TGCGCCAGCAGCTTAATTAGCGGGAGACCAGATACGCAGTATTTT,CASSLISGRPDTQYF
TRBJ2-2,.,TRBD2,TRBV19,TGTGCCGGTAGTCCCTACCTAGCGGGAGTTACGGCCGGGGAGCTGTTTTTT,CAGSPYLAGVTAGELFF
TRBJ2-7,.,.,TRBV9,TGTGCCAGCAGCGAGGCCCCAACCTCCTACGAGCAGTACTTC,CASSEAPTSYEQYF
TRBJ2-7,many,.,TRBV6-1,TGTGCCAGCAGTGTAACCCTCTCCTACGAGCAGTACTTC,CASSVTLSYEQYF
TRBJ2-1,few,TRBD2,TRBV7-9,TGTGCCAGCAGCAACCGACTAGCGGGGTACAATGAGCAGTTCTTC,CASSNRLAGYNEQFF
TRBJ1-1,.,TRBD1,TRBV29-1,TGCAGCGTTTGCACAGGGGCCACTGAAGCTTTCTTT,CSVCTGATEAFF
TRBJ1-3,few,.,TRBV5-4,TGTGCCAGCAGCAAACCGGGAGACATCTCTGGAAACACCATATATTTT,CASSKPGDISGNTIYF
TRBJ2-3,many,TRBD2,TRBV29-1,TGCAGCGGAGGGACTAGCGGGAGAACAGATACGCAGTATTTT,CSGGTSGRTDTQYF
TRBJ2-1,.,TRBD2,TRBV27,TGTGCCAGCAGTTTCGCTAGCGGGAGGGCCAATGTGCAGTTCTTC,CASSFASGRANVQFF
TRBJ2-5,few,TRBD1,TRBV29-1,TGCAGCGTGAAAGGGGGACAGGGTATAGGGGAGACCCAGTACTTC,CSVKGGQGIGETQYF
TRBJ1-3,many,.,TRBV6-5,TGTGCCAGCAGGGCCGACAGGAGCTCTGGAAACACCATATATTTT,CASRADRSSGNTIYF
TRBJ2-3,many,TRBD1,TRBV28,TGTGCCAGCAGTTTAAACGCAGGGGGTTCCACAGATACGCAGTATTTT,CASSLNAGGSTDTQYF
TRBJ2-7,few,.,TRBV20-1,TGCAGTGCTAGTGCGGGCCAGGCCTACGAGCAGTACTTC,CSASAGQAYEQYF
TRBJ2-5,many,.,TRBV29-1,TGCAGCGTTGATGTCCGGAACCAAGAGACCCAGTACTTC,CSVDVRNQETQYF
TRBJ2-7,.,.,TRBV5-6,TGTGCCAGCAGCTTGTTCAAGGCAGACTCTCTCTTC,CASSLFKADSLF
TRBJ2-5,.,TRBD2,TRBV5-5,TGTGCCAGCAGCTTAAGGGAGGGCGGGGGGCTCATGGAGACCCAGTACTTC,CASSLREGGGLMETQYF
TRBJ2-7,.,TRBD2,TRBV3-1,TGTGCCAGCAGCCAAGGGACTAGCGGACCCGGGGAGCAGTACTTC,CASSQGTSGPGEQYF
TRBJ2-1,many,.,TRBV7-2,TGTGCCAGCAGCCCCAGCGGTGGGGGAGGCAATGAGCAGTTCTTC,CASSPSGGGGNEQFF
TRBJ1-3,.,.,TRBV13,TGTGCCAACAGCTTATCCCCCTTCTCTGGAAACACCATATATTTT,CANSLSPFSGNTIYF
TRBJ1-1,few,TRBD1,TRBV20-1,TGCAGTGCAAATCGCAGGGGGTCGGGCACTGAAGCTTTCTTT,CSANRRGSGTEAFF
TRBJ2-2,many,.,TRBV29-1,TGCAGCGTTGCTGGGGGAACCGGGGAGCTGTTTTTT,CSVAGGTGELFF
TRBJ1-5,.,.,TRBV7-8,TGTGCCAGCAGTCAAAGCCAGGGGTATAGCAATCAGCCCCAGCATTTT,CASSQSQGYSNQPQHF
TRBJ2-7,.,.,TRBV19,TGTGCCAGTAGTATAGTAGAGGGTTACGAGCAGTACTTC,CASSIVEGYEQYF
TRBJ1-5,many,.,TRBV6-5,TGTGCCAGCAGGCCCGGGGCCGGGGGCAATCAGCCCCAGCATTTT,CASRPGAGGNQPQHF
TRBJ2-7,many,.,TRBV30,TGTGCCTGGAGTGTAGGTCCTAGCTACGAGCAGTACTTC,CAWSVGPSYEQYF
TRBJ2-7,.,.,TRBV4-3,TGCGCCAGCAGCCAAGATGAGGGGTACGGGAGTCCCTACGAGCAGTACTTC,CASSQDEGYGSPYEQYF
TRBJ1-1,few,.,TRBV12-3/TRBV12-4,TGTGCCAGCAGTTTAGGGGGCCGCGGGTTTGAAGCTTTCTTT,CASSLGGRGFEAFF
TRBJ2-5,.,.,TRBV3-1,TGTGCCAGCAGCCAAGAAGGACAGTACCAAGAGGCCCAGTACTTC,CASSQEGQYQEAQYF
TRBJ1-1,.,.,TRBV20-1,TGCAGTGCTAGACTACGGACGGTCTTTGAAGCTTTCTTT,CSARLRTVFEAFF
TRBJ2-7,.,TRBD1,TRBV20-1,TGCAGTGCTAGATTATCCTGGACAGGGAGCTCCTACGAGCAGTACTTC,CSARLSWTGSSYEQYF
TRBJ2-6,.,.,TRBV7-9,TGTGCCAGCAGAGGCCCGGGACTGTCTGGGGCCAACGTCCTGACTTTC,CASRGPGLSGANVLTF
TRBJ2-5,few,TRBD2,TRBV19,TGTGCCAGTGGGCCTAGCGGGATCCTAGAGACCCAGTACTTC,CASGPSGILETQYF
TRBJ2-7,many,.,TRBV6-5,TGTGCCAGCAGTTACTCGTGGGAGGCCGGCTACGAGCAGTACTTC,CASSYSWEAGYEQYF
TRBJ2-7,.,.,TRBV12-3/TRBV12-4,TGTGCCAGCAGTTTACGGGGTATGAGTCCCTACGAGCAGTACTTC,CASSLRGMSPYEQYF
TRBJ1-1,.,TRBD1,TRBV4-3,TGCGGCAGCAGCCAAGGGGGCGCGACTGAAGCTTTCTTT,CGSSQGGATEAFF
TRBJ2-7,few,.,TRBV20-1,TGCAGTGCTAGAGATTCGGTGACAGGCGAGCAGTACTTC,CSARDSVTGEQYF
TRBJ1-1,.,.,TRBV4-3,TGCGCCAGCAGCCAAGATCGACAGTTCACTGAAGCTTTCTTT,CASSQDRQFTEAFF
TRBJ1-6,.,TRBD1,TRBV6-2/TRBV6-3,TGTGCCAGCAGTTCTTCCTACCTGGACAGGGGTTGGATTCGGGAACCCCTCCACTTT,CASSSSYLDRGWIREPLHF
TRBJ1-1,.,.,TRBV7-9,TGTGCCAGCAGCTTAACGTCAGAGAACACTGAAGCTTTCTTT,CASSLTSENTEAFF